Listed below are T cell receptor beta chains from one sample, sequenced in a study of cytomegalovirus exposure and HLA in healthy donors. The repertoire was sequenced with immunoSEQ multiplex PCR; TCRdb's copy has only in-frame clones and lacks some. Of around 140,000 clones detected, around four fifths appear once; the ten largest clones hold roughly 7.5%. The specimen sequenced was PBMCs. All receptors derive from a male donor in good health and CMV-seronegative. CDR3s include the opening cysteine and the closing phenylalanine or tryptophan. D genes are given only for firm matches. Clone size is not always given. Where it is, it says once, few, many or a class for expanded clones.

d_call: NA; clone_size: NA; v_call: TRBV27; j_call: TRBJ2-1; cdr3_nt: TGTGCCAGCAGTCAAACACTAAATGAGCAGTTCTTC; cdr3_aa: CASSQTLNEQFF
d_call: TRBD1; clone_size: few; v_call: TRBV6-5; j_call: TRBJ1-6; cdr3_nt: TGTGCCAGCAGTTACTCGGCAGGGGGCGTCGATTCACCCCTCCACTTT; cdr3_aa: CASSYSAGGVDSPLHF
d_call: TRBD1; clone_size: NA; v_call: TRBV19; j_call: TRBJ1-6; cdr3_nt: TGTGCCAGTAGCACGGGACAGGGGGCTTCACCCCTCCACTTT; cdr3_aa: CASSTGQGASPLHF
d_call: NA; clone_size: NA; v_call: TRBV15; j_call: TRBJ2-3; cdr3_nt: TGTGCCACCAGCAGAGAGGCAGGGGGGACAGATACGCAGTATTTT; cdr3_aa: CATSREAGGTDTQYF
d_call: NA; clone_size: few; v_call: TRBV7-2; j_call: TRBJ2-7; cdr3_nt: TGTGCCAGCAGCTACCGCGGACAGACGCAGTACTTC; cdr3_aa: CASSYRGQTQYF
d_call: NA; clone_size: NA; v_call: TRBV2; j_call: TRBJ1-1; cdr3_nt: TGTGCCAGCCGAAAACAGGGAGTAGGCACTGAAGCTTTCTTT; cdr3_aa: CASRKQGVGTEAFF
d_call: TRBD1; clone_size: NA; v_call: TRBV5-1; j_call: TRBJ2-6; cdr3_nt: TGCGCCAGCAGCCCGACAGGGTACTCTGGGGCCAACGTCCTGACTTTC; cdr3_aa: CASSPTGYSGANVLTF
d_call: NA; clone_size: NA; v_call: TRBV5-4; j_call: TRBJ1-1; cdr3_nt: TGTGCCAGCAGCTTGGCCACAAGCAGTGGGGAGTTT; cdr3_aa: CASSLATSSGEF
d_call: NA; clone_size: NA; v_call: TRBV7-6; j_call: TRBJ2-2; cdr3_nt: TGTGCCAGCAGCTTAATGGGAGGGAACACCGGGGAGCTGTTTTTT; cdr3_aa: CASSLMGGNTGELFF
d_call: TRBD2; clone_size: NA; v_call: TRBV7-3; j_call: TRBJ2-5; cdr3_nt: TGTGCCAGCAGCTTAACTGGCGGGAGAGGGGAGACCCAGTACTTC; cdr3_aa: CASSLTGGRGETQYF
d_call: TRBD2; clone_size: NA; v_call: TRBV7-6; j_call: TRBJ2-1; cdr3_nt: TGTGCCAGCAGCTTAGAGGGCGGGGGTAACTCCTACAATGAGCAGTTCTTC; cdr3_aa: CASSLEGGGNSYNEQFF
d_call: TRBD2; clone_size: NA; v_call: TRBV6-4; j_call: TRBJ2-7; cdr3_nt: TGTGCCAGCAGTGACTTGGGACTAGCGGGAGGCCACTACGAGCAGTACTTC; cdr3_aa: CASSDLGLAGGHYEQYF
d_call: NA; clone_size: NA; v_call: TRBV30; j_call: TRBJ1-5; cdr3_nt: TGTGCCTGGAGTAAGGGAGCTGCGGGAAATCAGCCCCAGCATTTT; cdr3_aa: CAWSKGAAGNQPQHF
d_call: TRBD2; clone_size: NA; v_call: TRBV5-4; j_call: TRBJ2-1; cdr3_nt: TGTGCCAGCAGCTTGGGCGGGGGAGCACTCAATGAGCAGTTCTTC; cdr3_aa: CASSLGGGALNEQFF
d_call: TRBD1; clone_size: once; v_call: TRBV5-1; j_call: TRBJ2-1; cdr3_nt: TGCGCCAGCAGCTTGGGGGACAGGCAACTCAATGAGCAGTTCTTC; cdr3_aa: CASSLGDRQLNEQFF
d_call: TRBD2; clone_size: few; v_call: TRBV9; j_call: TRBJ2-3; cdr3_nt: TGTGCCAGCAGCGTTCGTGGGCTAGCGGGAGGTGGGGCAGATACGCAGTATTTT; cdr3_aa: CASSVRGLAGGGADTQYF
d_call: NA; clone_size: NA; v_call: TRBV6-1; j_call: TRBJ2-7; cdr3_nt: TGTGCCAGCGATTTCTGGGGAGCCTACGAGCAGTACTTC; cdr3_aa: CASDFWGAYEQYF
d_call: TRBD1; clone_size: NA; v_call: TRBV27; j_call: TRBJ2-6; cdr3_nt: TGTGCCAGCAGTTTATTTCGGGACAGGGCTTCTGGGGCCAACGTCCTGACTTTC; cdr3_aa: CASSLFRDRASGANVLTF
d_call: NA; clone_size: NA; v_call: TRBV2; j_call: TRBJ1-2; cdr3_nt: TGTGCCAGCAGTGAGGAACAGATCTATGGCTACACCTTC; cdr3_aa: CASSEEQIYGYTF
d_call: NA; clone_size: NA; v_call: TRBV9; j_call: TRBJ2-3; cdr3_nt: TGTGCCAGCAGCGTGGGGGGAGATACGCAGTATTTT; cdr3_aa: CASSVGGDTQYF
d_call: TRBD2; clone_size: NA; v_call: TRBV30; j_call: TRBJ2-5; cdr3_nt: TGTGCCTGGCGACGAGCGGGGGGGGCTCAAGAGACCCAGTACTTC; cdr3_aa: CAWRRAGGAQETQYF
d_call: NA; clone_size: NA; v_call: TRBV4-2; j_call: TRBJ1-2; cdr3_nt: TGTGCCAGCAGCCAAGGAACCTCAGGGGACCAAAATTATGGCTACACCTTC; cdr3_aa: CASSQGTSGDQNYGYTF
d_call: TRBD1; clone_size: NA; v_call: TRBV27; j_call: TRBJ1-4; cdr3_nt: TGTGCCAGCGCACCAGGACAGGGTTACGAAAAACTGTTTTTT; cdr3_aa: CASAPGQGYEKLFF
d_call: TRBD1; clone_size: NA; v_call: TRBV19; j_call: TRBJ2-7; cdr3_nt: TGTGCCAGTAGTATGCCGGGACAGGGTATCCACGAGCAGTACTTC; cdr3_aa: CASSMPGQGIHEQYF
d_call: NA; clone_size: few; v_call: TRBV18; j_call: TRBJ1-4; cdr3_nt: TGTGCCAGCTCACGCCTCCCCCCAGAAACGACTAATGAAAAACTGTTTTTT; cdr3_aa: CASSRLPPETTNEKLFF
d_call: NA; clone_size: NA; v_call: TRBV6-6; j_call: TRBJ2-7; cdr3_nt: TGTGCCAGCCGAGACAGCAAAACCTACGAGCAGTACTTC; cdr3_aa: CASRDSKTYEQYF
d_call: NA; clone_size: few; v_call: TRBV7-9; j_call: TRBJ2-7; cdr3_nt: TGTTTTAGCAAGCAGAAGACGGCATACGAGCAGTACTTC; cdr3_aa: CFSKQKTAYEQYF
d_call: NA; clone_size: NA; v_call: TRBV2; j_call: TRBJ2-3; cdr3_nt: TGTGCCAGCAGTCCCGCGAACACAGATACGCAGTATTTT; cdr3_aa: CASSPANTDTQYF
d_call: NA; clone_size: NA; v_call: TRBV28; j_call: TRBJ2-1; cdr3_nt: TGTGCCAGCAGTTTGCCCGGGACTTCAAGCTACAATGAGCAGTTCTTC; cdr3_aa: CASSLPGTSSYNEQFF
d_call: NA; clone_size: NA; v_call: TRBV30; j_call: TRBJ2-1; cdr3_nt: TGTGCCTGGAGTCAGATCTACAATGAGCAGTTCTTC; cdr3_aa: CAWSQIYNEQFF
d_call: TRBD2; clone_size: NA; v_call: TRBV28; j_call: TRBJ2-1; cdr3_nt: TGTGCCAGCAGTTCTAGCGGGAGTACATACAATGAGCAGTTCTTC; cdr3_aa: CASSSSGSTYNEQFF
d_call: TRBD2; clone_size: NA; v_call: TRBV7-6; j_call: TRBJ2-3; cdr3_nt: TGTGCCAGCAGCTTAGTGACTAGCGGGATCGGCACAGATACGCAGTATTTT; cdr3_aa: CASSLVTSGIGTDTQYF
d_call: TRBD1; clone_size: NA; v_call: TRBV7-2; j_call: TRBJ1-4; cdr3_nt: TGTGCCAGCAGCCCCTGGACAGGGTGGGGTGAAAAACTGTTTTTT; cdr3_aa: CASSPWTGWGEKLFF
d_call: TRBD1; clone_size: few; v_call: TRBV5-6; j_call: TRBJ1-4; cdr3_nt: TGTGCCAGCAGCCTCCGCCCGGGACAGGGGGTTCGTGTGCCGGAAAAACTGTTTTTT; cdr3_aa: CASSLRPGQGVRVPEKLFF
d_call: NA; clone_size: NA; v_call: TRBV4-3; j_call: TRBJ2-1; cdr3_nt: TGCGCCAGCAGCCAAGAGGCTCCAATGGCCAGGCAGAATGAGCAGTTCTTC; cdr3_aa: CASSQEAPMARQNEQFF
d_call: TRBD2; clone_size: NA; v_call: TRBV5-1; j_call: TRBJ2-7; cdr3_nt: TGCGCCAGCAGCTTGGGCCTAGCGGGCTCCTACGAGCAGTACTTC; cdr3_aa: CASSLGLAGSYEQYF
d_call: NA; clone_size: NA; v_call: TRBV23-1; j_call: TRBJ2-2; cdr3_nt: TGCGCCAGCAGTCGAGAGTCACAGGGAAGTACCGGGGAGCTGTTTTTT; cdr3_aa: CASSRESQGSTGELFF
d_call: NA; clone_size: NA; v_call: TRBV6-1; j_call: TRBJ2-1; cdr3_nt: TGTGCCAGCACCCGCCGAGATGAGCAGTTCTTC; cdr3_aa: CASTRRDEQFF
d_call: TRBD1; clone_size: once; v_call: TRBV30; j_call: TRBJ1-1; cdr3_nt: TGTGCCTGGAGTGTTCTCCGACAGGGGATTGGTTTCTTT; cdr3_aa: CAWSVLRQGIGFF
d_call: NA; clone_size: NA; v_call: TRBV5-6; j_call: TRBJ2-7; cdr3_nt: TGTGCCAGCAGCTCGACAAAGACACCCTACGAGCAGTACTTC; cdr3_aa: CASSSTKTPYEQYF
d_call: TRBD1; clone_size: once; v_call: TRBV5-4; j_call: TRBJ1-1; cdr3_nt: TGTGCCAGCAGCTCTTGGACAGGGGAAAAAGGCACTGAAGCTTTCTTT; cdr3_aa: CASSSWTGEKGTEAFF
d_call: TRBD2; clone_size: NA; v_call: TRBV7-3; j_call: TRBJ2-2; cdr3_nt: TGTGCCAGCAGCCCGTCCCGGGACTACTCGGGGACCGGGGAGCTGTTTTTT; cdr3_aa: CASSPSRDYSGTGELFF
d_call: TRBD2; clone_size: NA; v_call: TRBV6-5; j_call: TRBJ2-1; cdr3_nt: TGTGCCAGCAGTTACTCAACGGGGGGGCCTCAGGAGCAGTTCTTC; cdr3_aa: CASSYSTGGPQEQFF
d_call: NA; clone_size: NA; v_call: TRBV6-5; j_call: TRBJ1-1; cdr3_nt: TGTGCCAGCAGCCCCGGGGCGGGGCAGAAAGCTTTCTTT; cdr3_aa: CASSPGAGQKAFF
d_call: NA; clone_size: NA; v_call: TRBV6-5; j_call: TRBJ2-1; cdr3_nt: TGTGCCAGCAGTGCGACAGGTCTTGAGCAGTTCTTC; cdr3_aa: CASSATGLEQFF
d_call: TRBD1; clone_size: NA; v_call: TRBV13; j_call: TRBJ2-7; cdr3_nt: TGTGCTAGCAGCTACAGGGGAATCTACGAGCAGTACTTC; cdr3_aa: CASSYRGIYEQYF
d_call: NA; clone_size: NA; v_call: TRBV7-9; j_call: TRBJ1-1; cdr3_nt: TGTTCCAGCAGCTTAGAAAGCCTGAACACTGAAGCTTTCTTT; cdr3_aa: CSSSLESLNTEAFF
d_call: TRBD2; clone_size: NA; v_call: TRBV7-2; j_call: TRBJ2-1; cdr3_nt: TGTGCCAGCAGCTTAAGACTAGCGGGCGGTGGTGAGCAGTTCTTC; cdr3_aa: CASSLRLAGGGEQFF
d_call: TRBD1; clone_size: NA; v_call: TRBV6-1; j_call: TRBJ1-2; cdr3_nt: TGTGCCAGCAGTGAGCGATGGGGACAGGGAAATAACTATGGCTACACCTTC; cdr3_aa: CASSERWGQGNNYGYTF
d_call: TRBD2; clone_size: NA; v_call: TRBV6-4; j_call: TRBJ2-4; cdr3_nt: TGTGCCAGTGAGGGCAGCGGGAGGGCCATCGCCAAAAACATTCAGTACTTC; cdr3_aa: CASEGSGRAIAKNIQYF
d_call: NA; clone_size: few; v_call: TRBV5-1; j_call: TRBJ2-6; cdr3_nt: TGCGCCAGCAGCTTGGTCTCGACCCGACTCTCTGGGGCCAACGTCCTGACTTTC; cdr3_aa: CASSLVSTRLSGANVLTF
d_call: TRBD1; clone_size: NA; v_call: TRBV7-3; j_call: TRBJ1-1; cdr3_nt: TGTGCCAGCAGCTCGCAGGGGGCTGTGAACACTGAAGCTTTCTTT; cdr3_aa: CASSSQGAVNTEAFF
d_call: NA; clone_size: NA; v_call: TRBV9; j_call: TRBJ1-1; cdr3_nt: TGTGCCAGCAGCCCGGGCGGGGGCGCTGAAGCTTTCTTT; cdr3_aa: CASSPGGGAEAFF
d_call: NA; clone_size: NA; v_call: TRBV7-9; j_call: TRBJ1-2; cdr3_nt: TGTTCCAGCAGCTTAGGGGGGGGCTTCTATGGCTACACCTTC; cdr3_aa: CSSSLGGGFYGYTF
d_call: TRBD2; clone_size: NA; v_call: TRBV7-2; j_call: TRBJ2-1; cdr3_nt: TGTGCCAGCAGATCGGGGACTAGCGGGTCTGAGCAGTTCTTC; cdr3_aa: CASRSGTSGSEQFF
d_call: NA; clone_size: NA; v_call: TRBV27; j_call: TRBJ2-6; cdr3_nt: TGTGCCAGCAGTTCCGGGGCTGGGGCCAACGTCCTGACTTTC; cdr3_aa: CASSSGAGANVLTF
d_call: NA; clone_size: once; v_call: TRBV2; j_call: TRBJ2-3; cdr3_nt: TGTGCCAGCTTCTCGCGGGTTAACACAGATACGCAGTATTTT; cdr3_aa: CASFSRVNTDTQYF
d_call: TRBD1; clone_size: NA; v_call: TRBV4-3; j_call: TRBJ2-1; cdr3_nt: TGCGCCAGCAGCCTTGACAGGGGGCCGAACAATGAGCAGTTCTTC; cdr3_aa: CASSLDRGPNNEQFF
d_call: NA; clone_size: NA; v_call: TRBV5-4; j_call: TRBJ2-7; cdr3_nt: TGTGCCAGCAGCCACGGGGGTTACTACGAGCAGTACTTC; cdr3_aa: CASSHGGYYEQYF
d_call: TRBD1; clone_size: NA; v_call: TRBV7-8; j_call: TRBJ2-7; cdr3_nt: TGTGCCAGCAGCTCCCCGGACAGGGCGGGCTACGAGCAGTACTTC; cdr3_aa: CASSSPDRAGYEQYF